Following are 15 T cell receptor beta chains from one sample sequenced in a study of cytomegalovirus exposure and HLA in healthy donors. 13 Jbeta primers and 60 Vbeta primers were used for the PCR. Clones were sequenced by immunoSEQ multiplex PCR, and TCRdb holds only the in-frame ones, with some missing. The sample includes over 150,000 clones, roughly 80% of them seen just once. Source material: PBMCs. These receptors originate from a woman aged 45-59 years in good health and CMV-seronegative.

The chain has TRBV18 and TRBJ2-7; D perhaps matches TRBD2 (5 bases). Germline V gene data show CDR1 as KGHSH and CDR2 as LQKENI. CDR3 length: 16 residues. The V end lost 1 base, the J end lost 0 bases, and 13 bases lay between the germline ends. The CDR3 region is CASSPLNGDSSYEQYF. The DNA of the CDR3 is TGTGCCAGCTCACCACTGAACGGGGATAGCTCCTACGAGCAGTACTTC.

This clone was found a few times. CDR3: CASSSLAGVGNEQFF. DNA of the CDR3: TGTGCCAGCAGCTCACTAGCGGGGGTGGGCAATGAGCAGTTCTTC. This chain joins TRBV7-2 and TRBJ2-1, with TRBD2 matching 11 bases. Per germline, CDR1 SGHTA and CDR2 FQGNSA. The CDR3 has 15 residues. V was pared by 4 bases and J by 6 bases, with 5 bases of the junction left unmatched.

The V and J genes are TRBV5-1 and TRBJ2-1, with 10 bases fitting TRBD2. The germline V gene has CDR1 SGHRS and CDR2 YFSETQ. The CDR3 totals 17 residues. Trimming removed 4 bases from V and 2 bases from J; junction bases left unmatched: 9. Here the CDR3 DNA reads TGCGCCAGCAGCACTACTAGCGGGAACACTCCCTACAATGAGCAGTTCTTC. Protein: CASSTTSGNTPYNEQFF.

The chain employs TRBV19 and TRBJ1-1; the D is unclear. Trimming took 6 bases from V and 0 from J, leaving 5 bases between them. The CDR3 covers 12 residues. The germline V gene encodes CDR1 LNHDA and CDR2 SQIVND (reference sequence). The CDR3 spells CASSLVNTEAFF. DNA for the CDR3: TGTGCCAGTAGCTTAGTGAACACTGAAGCTTTCTTT.

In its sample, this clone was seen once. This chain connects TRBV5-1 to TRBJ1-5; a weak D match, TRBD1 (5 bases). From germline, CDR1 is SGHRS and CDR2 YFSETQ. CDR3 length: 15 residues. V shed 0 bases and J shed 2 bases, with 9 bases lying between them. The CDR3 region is CASSLGQGGNQPQHF. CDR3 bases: TGCGCCAGCAGCTTGGGTCAGGGTGGCAATCAGCCCCAGCATTTT.

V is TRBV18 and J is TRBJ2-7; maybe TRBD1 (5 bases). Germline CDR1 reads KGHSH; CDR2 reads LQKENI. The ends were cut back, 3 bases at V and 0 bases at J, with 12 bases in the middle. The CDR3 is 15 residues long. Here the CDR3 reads CASSPEGASSYEQYF. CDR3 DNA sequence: TGTGCCAGCTCACCCGAAGGGGCGAGCTCCTACGAGCAGTACTTC.

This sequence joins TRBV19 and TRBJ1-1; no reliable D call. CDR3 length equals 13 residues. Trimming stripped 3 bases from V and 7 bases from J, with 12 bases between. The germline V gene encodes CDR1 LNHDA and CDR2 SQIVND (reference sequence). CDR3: CASSIDTALEAFF. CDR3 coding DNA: TGTGCCAGTAGTATCGACACAGCCCTTGAAGCTTTCTTT.

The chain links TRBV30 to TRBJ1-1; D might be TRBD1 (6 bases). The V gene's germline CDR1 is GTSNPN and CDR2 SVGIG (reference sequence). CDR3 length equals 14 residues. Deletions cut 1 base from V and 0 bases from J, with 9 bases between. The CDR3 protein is CAWSGAGVNTEAFF. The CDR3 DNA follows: TGTGCCTGGAGTGGGGCAGGGGTGAACACTGAAGCTTTCTTT.

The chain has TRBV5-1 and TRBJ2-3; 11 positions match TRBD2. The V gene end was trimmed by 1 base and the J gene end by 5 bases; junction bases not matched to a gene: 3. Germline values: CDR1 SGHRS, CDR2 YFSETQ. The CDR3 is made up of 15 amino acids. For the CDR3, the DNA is TGCGCCAGCAGCTTGACTAGCGGGAGATTAGATACGCAGTATTTT. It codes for CASSLTSGRLDTQYF.

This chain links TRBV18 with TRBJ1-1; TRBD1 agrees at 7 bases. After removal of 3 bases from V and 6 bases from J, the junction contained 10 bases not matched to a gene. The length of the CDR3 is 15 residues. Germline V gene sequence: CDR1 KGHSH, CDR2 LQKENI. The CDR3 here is CASSPVQGGKAEAFF. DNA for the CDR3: TGTGCCAGCTCACCTGTGCAAGGGGGCAAGGCTGAAGCTTTCTTT.

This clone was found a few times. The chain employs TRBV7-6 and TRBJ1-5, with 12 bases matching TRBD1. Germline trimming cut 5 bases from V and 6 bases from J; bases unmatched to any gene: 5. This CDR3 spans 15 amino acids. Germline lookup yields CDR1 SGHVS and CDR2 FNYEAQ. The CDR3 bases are TGTGCCAGCAGCCCGGGACAGGGGGCGGGTCAGCCCCAGCATTTT. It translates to CASSPGQGAGQPQHF.

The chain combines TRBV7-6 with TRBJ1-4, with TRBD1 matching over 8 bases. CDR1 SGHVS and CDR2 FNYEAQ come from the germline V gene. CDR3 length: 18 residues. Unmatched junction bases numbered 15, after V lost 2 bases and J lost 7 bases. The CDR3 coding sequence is TGTGCCAGCAGCTTAAAGCAGGGGGCGCAGGGAGGTAGTGAAAAACTGTTTTTT. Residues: CASSLKQGAQGGSEKLFF.

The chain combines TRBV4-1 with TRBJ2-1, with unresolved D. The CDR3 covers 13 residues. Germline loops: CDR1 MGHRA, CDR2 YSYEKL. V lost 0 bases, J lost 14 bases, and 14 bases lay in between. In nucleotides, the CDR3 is TGCGCCAGCAGCCAAGATCTCCGGCCTGCGGAGTTCTTC. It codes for CASSQDLRPAEFF.

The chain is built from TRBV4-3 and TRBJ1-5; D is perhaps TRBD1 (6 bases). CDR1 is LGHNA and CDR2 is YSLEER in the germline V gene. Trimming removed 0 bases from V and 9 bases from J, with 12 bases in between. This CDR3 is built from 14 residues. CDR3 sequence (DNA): TGCGCCAGCAGCCAAGAGAGGCAGGACAGGCCCCAGCATTTT. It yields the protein CASSQERQDRPQHF.

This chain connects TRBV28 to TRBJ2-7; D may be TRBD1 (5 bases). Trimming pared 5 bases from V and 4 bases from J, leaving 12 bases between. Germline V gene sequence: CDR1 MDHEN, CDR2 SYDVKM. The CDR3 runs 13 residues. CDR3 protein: CASSKGNGYEQYF. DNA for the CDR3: TGTGCCAGCAGTAAGGGGAATGGTTACGAGCAGTACTTC.